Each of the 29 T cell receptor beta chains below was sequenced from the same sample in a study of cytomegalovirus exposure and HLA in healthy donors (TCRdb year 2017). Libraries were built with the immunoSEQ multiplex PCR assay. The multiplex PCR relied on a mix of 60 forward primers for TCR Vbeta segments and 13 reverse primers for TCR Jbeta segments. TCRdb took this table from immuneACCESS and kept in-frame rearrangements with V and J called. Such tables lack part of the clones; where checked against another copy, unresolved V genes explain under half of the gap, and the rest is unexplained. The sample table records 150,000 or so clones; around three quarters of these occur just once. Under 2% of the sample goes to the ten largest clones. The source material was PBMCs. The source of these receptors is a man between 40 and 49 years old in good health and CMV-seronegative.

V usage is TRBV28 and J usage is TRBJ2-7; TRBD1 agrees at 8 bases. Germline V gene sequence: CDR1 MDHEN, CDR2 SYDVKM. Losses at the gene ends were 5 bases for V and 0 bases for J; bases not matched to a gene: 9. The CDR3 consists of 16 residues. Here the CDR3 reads CASSLRTGTISYEQYF. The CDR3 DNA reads TGTGCCAGCAGTCTCAGGACAGGGACAATCTCCTACGAGCAGTACTTC.

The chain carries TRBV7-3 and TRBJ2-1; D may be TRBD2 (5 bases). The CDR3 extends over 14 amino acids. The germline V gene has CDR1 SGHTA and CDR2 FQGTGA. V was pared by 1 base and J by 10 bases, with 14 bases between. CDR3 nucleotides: TGTGCCAGCAGCTTAATCCCGGGATTGGGGGAGCAGTTCTTC. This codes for CASSLIPGLGEQFF.

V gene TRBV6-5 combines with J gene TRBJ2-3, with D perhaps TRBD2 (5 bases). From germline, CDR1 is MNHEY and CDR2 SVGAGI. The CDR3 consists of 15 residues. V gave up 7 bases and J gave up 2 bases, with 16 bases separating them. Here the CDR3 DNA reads TGTGCCAGCACATTGAACAGAGGGCCCACAGATACGCAGTATTTT. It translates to CASTLNRGPTDTQYF.

This CDR3 is CATSGRQLNTEAFF. CDR3 DNA: TGTGCCACCAGCGGACGACAGTTGAACACTGAAGCTTTCTTT. The genes are TRBV15 and TRBJ1-1, with D maybe TRBD1 (5 bases). Germline V lookup: CDR1 LNHNV, CDR2 YYDKDF (reference sequence). Trimming cost V 5 bases and J 0 bases, with 10 bases left between them. The CDR3 consists of 14 residues.

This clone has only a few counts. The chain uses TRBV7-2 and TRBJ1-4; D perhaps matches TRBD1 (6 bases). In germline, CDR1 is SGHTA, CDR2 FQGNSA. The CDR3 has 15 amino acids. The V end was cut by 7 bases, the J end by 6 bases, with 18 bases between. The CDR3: CASTFGGARDEKLFF. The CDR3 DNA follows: TGTGCCAGCACCTTTGGGGGGGCGCGGGATGAAAAACTGTTTTTT.

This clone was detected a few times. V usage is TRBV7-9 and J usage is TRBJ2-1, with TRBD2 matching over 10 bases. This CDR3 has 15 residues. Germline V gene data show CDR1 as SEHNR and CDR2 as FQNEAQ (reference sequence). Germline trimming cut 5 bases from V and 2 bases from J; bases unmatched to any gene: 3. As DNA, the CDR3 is TGTGCCAGCAGCGCGACTAGCGGGCCCTACAATGAGCAGTTCTTC. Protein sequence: CASSATSGPYNEQFF.

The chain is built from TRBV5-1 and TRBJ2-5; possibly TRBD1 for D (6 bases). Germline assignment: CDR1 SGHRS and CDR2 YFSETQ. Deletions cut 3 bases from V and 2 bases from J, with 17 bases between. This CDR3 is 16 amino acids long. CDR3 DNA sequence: TGCGCCAGCAGCTCACCGACAGGCCGGTCTCAAGAGACCCAGTACTTC. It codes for CASSSPTGRSQETQYF.

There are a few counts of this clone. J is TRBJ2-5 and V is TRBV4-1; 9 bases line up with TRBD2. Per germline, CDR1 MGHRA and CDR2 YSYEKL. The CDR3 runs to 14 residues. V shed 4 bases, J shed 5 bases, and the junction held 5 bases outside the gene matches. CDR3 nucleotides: TGCGCCAGCAGCCCCCTAGCGGGAACGGAGACCCAGTACTTC. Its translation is CASSPLAGTETQYF.

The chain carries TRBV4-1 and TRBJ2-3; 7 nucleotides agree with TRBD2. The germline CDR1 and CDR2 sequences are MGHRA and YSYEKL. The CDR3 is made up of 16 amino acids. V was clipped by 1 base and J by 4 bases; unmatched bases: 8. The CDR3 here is CASSQVRLALPDTQYF. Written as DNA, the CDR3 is TGCGCCAGCAGCCAAGTCCGACTAGCACTCCCAGATACGCAGTATTTT.

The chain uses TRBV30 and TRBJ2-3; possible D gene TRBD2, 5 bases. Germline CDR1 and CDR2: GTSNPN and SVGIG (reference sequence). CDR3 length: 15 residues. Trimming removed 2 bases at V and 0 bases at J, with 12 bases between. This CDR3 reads CAWSPGGSSTDTQYF. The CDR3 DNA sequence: TGTGCCTGGAGTCCCGGAGGATCTAGCACAGATACGCAGTATTTT.

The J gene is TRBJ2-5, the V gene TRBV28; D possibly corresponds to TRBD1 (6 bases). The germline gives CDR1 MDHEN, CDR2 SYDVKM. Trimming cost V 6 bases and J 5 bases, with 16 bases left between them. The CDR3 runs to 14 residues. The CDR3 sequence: CASSSQGRGETQYF. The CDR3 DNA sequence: TGTGCCAGCAGCTCCCAGGGGCGCGGGGAGACCCAGTACTTC.

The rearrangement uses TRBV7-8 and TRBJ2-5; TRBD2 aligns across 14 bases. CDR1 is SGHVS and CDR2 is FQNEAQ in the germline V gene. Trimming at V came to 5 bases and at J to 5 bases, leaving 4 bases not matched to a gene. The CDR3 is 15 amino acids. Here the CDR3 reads CASSDRTSGRETQYF. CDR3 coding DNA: TGTGCCAGCAGCGACCGGACTAGCGGGAGGGAGACCCAGTACTTC.

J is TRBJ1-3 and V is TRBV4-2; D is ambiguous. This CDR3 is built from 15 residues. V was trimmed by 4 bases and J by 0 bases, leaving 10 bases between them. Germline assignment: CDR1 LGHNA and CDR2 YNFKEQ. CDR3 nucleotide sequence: TGTGCCAGCAGCCGAGGACGGGACTCTGGAAACACCATATATTTT. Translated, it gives CASSRGRDSGNTIYF.

The CDR3 spells CASSWTSEEKQFF. CDR3 nucleotide sequence: TGTGCCAGTAGTTGGACTAGCGAGGAAAAGCAGTTCTTC. The chain uses TRBV19 and TRBJ2-1, with TRBD2 matching 9 bases. The CDR3 length is 13 residues. Germline lookup yields CDR1 LNHDA and CDR2 SQIVND (reference sequence). J lost 11 bases, V lost 5 bases, and 7 bases had no gene match. Supplemented by reference TRBV19 and TRBJ2-1, the full variable domain reads DGGITQSPKYLFRKEGQNVTLSCEQNLNHDAMYWYRQDPGQGLRLIYYSQIVNDFQKGDIAEGYSVSREKKESFPLTVTSAQKNPTAFYLCASSWTSEEKQFFGPGTRLTVL.

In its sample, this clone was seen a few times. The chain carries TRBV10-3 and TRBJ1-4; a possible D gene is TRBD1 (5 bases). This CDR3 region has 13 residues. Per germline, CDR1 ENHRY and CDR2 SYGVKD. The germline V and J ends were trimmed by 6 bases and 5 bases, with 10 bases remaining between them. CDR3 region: CAISRVLNEKLFF. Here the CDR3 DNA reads TGTGCCATCAGCAGGGTCTTAAATGAAAAACTGTTTTTT.

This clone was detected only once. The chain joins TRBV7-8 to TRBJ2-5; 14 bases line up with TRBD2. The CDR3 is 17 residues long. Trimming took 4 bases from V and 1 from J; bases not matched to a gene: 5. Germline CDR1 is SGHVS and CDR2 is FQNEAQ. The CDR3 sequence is CASSSGLAGGIQETQYF. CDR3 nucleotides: TGTGCCAGCAGCTCCGGACTAGCGGGAGGTATCCAAGAGACCCAGTACTTC.

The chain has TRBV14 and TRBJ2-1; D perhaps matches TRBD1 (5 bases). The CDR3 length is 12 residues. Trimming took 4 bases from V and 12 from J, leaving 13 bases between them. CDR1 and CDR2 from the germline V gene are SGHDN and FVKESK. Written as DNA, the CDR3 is TGTGCCAGCAGCCCGACAGCGCTTTGGCAGTTCTTC. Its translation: CASSPTALWQFF.

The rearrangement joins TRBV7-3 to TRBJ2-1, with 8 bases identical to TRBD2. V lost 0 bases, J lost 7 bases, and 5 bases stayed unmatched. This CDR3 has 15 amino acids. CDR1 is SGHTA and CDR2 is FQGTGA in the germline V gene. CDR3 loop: CASSLTREGQNEQFF. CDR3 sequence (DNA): TGTGCCAGCAGCTTAACCCGGGAGGGCCAGAATGAGCAGTTCTTC.

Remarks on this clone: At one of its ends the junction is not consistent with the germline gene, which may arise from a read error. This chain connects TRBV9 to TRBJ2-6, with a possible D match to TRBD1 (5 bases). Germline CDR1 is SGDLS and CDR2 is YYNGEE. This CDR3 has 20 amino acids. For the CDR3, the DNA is TGTGCCAGCAGTGCCTCAAATATCAAGGCACCTCTCTCTGGGGCCAACGGCCTGACTTTC. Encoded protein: CASSASNIKAPLSGANGLTF.

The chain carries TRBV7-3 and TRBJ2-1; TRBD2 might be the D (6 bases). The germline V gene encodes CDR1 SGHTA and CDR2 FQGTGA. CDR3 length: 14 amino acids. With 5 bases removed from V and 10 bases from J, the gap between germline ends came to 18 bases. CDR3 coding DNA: TGTGCCAGCAGCGGCCGCCCGGGGGTGTTGGAGCAGTTCTTC. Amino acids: CASSGRPGVLEQFF.

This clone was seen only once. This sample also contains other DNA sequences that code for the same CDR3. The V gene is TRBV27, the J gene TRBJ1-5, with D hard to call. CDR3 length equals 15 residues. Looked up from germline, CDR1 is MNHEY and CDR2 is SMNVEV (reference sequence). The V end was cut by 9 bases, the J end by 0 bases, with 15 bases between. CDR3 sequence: CASDHQDYSNQPQHF. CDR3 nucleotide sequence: TGTGCCAGTGATCACCAGGACTATAGCAATCAGCCCCAGCATTTT.

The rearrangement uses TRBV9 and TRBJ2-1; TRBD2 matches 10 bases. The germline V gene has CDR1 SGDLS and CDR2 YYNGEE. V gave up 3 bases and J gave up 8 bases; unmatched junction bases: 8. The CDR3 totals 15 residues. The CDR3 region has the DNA TGTGCCAGCAGCGACCTAGCGGGAGCGGGCCATGAGCAGTTCTTC. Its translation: CASSDLAGAGHEQFF.

In nucleotides, the CDR3 is TGTGCCAGCAGTCTAACAGGGGGGGAGGACTATGGCTACACCTTC. It codes for CASSLTGGEDYGYTF. The V call is TRBV28, the J call TRBJ1-2; 8 bases map to TRBD1. Germline CDR1 MDHEN, CDR2 SYDVKM. The CDR3 extends over 15 amino acids. With 5 bases clipped from V and 3 bases from J, the junction kept 8 bases outside the gene matches.

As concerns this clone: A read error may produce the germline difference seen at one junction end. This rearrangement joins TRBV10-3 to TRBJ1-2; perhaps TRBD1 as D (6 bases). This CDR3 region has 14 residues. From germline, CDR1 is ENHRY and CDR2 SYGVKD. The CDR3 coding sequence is TGTGCCGTCAGTGAACGGGGGGCGGTCTATGGCTACACCTTC. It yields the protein CAVSERGAVYGYTF.

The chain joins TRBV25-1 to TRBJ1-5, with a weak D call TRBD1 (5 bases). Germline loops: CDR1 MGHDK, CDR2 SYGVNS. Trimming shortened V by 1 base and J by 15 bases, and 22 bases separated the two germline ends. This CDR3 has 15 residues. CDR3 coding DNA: TGTGCCAGCAGTGAATCATCAGGGTACAATCAGCCGGTGCATTTT. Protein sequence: CASSESSGYNQPVHF.

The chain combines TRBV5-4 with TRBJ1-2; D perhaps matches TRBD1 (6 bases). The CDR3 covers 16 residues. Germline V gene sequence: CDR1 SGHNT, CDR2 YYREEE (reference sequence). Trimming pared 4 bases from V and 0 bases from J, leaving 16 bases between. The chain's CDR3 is CASSKPPGEANYGYTF. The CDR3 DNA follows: TGTGCCAGCAGCAAACCTCCAGGGGAAGCTAACTATGGCTACACCTTC.

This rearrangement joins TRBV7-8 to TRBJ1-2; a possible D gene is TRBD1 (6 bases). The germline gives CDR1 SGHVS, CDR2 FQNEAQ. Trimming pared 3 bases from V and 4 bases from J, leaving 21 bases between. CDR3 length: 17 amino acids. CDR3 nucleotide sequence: TGTGCCAGCAGCTTCTTAGGGGGAGGGGAGGAGGCCTATGGCTACACCTTC. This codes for CASSFLGGGEEAYGYTF.

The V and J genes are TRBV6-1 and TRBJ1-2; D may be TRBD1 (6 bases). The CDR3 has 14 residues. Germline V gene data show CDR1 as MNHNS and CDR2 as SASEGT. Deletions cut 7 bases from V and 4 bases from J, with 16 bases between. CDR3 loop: CASTLEGVSYGYTF. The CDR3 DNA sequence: TGTGCCAGCACCCTAGAGGGGGTGAGCTATGGCTACACCTTC.

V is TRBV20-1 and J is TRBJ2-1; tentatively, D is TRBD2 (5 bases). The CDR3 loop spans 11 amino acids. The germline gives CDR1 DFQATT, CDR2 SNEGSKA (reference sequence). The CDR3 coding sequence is TGCAGCCCTGCCCTTGGAGGTGAGCAGTTCTTC. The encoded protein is CSPALGGEQFF.